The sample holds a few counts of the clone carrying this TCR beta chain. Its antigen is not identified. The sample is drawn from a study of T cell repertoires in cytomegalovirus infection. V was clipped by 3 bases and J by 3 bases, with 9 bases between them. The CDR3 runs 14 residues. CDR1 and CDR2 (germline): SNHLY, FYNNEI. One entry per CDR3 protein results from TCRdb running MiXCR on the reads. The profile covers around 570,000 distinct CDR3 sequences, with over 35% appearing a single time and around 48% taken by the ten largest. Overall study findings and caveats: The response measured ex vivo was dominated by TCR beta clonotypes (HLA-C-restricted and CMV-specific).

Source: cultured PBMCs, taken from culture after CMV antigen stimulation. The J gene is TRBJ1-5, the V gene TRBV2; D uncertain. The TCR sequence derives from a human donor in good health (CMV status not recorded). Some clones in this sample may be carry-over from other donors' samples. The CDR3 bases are TGTGCCAGCAGTGAGGGCAGCGTCAATCAGCCCCAGCATTTT. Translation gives CASSEGSVNQPQHF.